This T cell receptor (beta chain) was observed in a study of T-cell memory formation after mild COVID-19. In its sample, this clonotype was seen a few times. Germline V CDR1 and CDR2: MRHNA, SNTAGT. The CDR3 runs to 13 residues. Via MiXCR, TCRdb re-called the 5' RACE reads, giving one row per CDR3 protein. In the table there are approximately 250,000 distinct CDR3 sequences, approximately 15% of which are singletons. The sample was PBMCs or a T cell subset sorted from them (not recorded which). The sequence was obtained from an adult woman who had mild COVID-19 (a few samples of this study predate the infection). Cell type and time point are not known. This sequence joins TRBV6-4 and TRBJ1-1; 11 bases are a match to TRBD1. This CDR3 reads CGEGTGGNTEAFF. The DNA of the CDR3 is TGTGGGGAAGGGACAGGGGGAAACACTGAAGCTTTCTTT.